The present TCR beta chain was sequenced within a study of neoadjuvant nivolumab and ipilimumab in lung cancer. V trimming: 4 bases; J trimming: 5 bases; junction bases outside the gene matches: 16. Per germline, CDR1 SGHRS and CDR2 YFSETQ. This CDR3 comprises 17 residues. The assay was immunoSEQ multiplex PCR, and TCRdb's table has in-frame clones only and misses some. The data contain about 6,500 clones, roughly 83% of them singletons. This clonotype was sampled from an adult with non-small cell lung cancer. V gene TRBV5-1 combines with J gene TRBJ2-5, with 8 bases matching TRBD2. Here the sequenced sample was tumor tissue, taken after neoadjuvant nivolumab, alone or with ipilimumab, at or shortly before surgery. The CDR3: CASSPGGTGGPEETQYF. The CDR3 coding sequence is TGCGCCAGCAGCCCCGGAGGGACGGGGGGGCCGGAGGAGACCCAGTACTTC.